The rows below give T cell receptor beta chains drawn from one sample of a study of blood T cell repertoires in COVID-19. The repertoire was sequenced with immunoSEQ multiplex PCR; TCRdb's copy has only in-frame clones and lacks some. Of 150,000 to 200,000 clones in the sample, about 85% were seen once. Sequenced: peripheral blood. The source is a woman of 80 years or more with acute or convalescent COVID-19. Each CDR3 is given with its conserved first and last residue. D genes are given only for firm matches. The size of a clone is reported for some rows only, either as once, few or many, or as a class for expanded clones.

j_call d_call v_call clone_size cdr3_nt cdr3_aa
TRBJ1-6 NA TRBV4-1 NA TGCGCCAGCAGCCAATTGATACGGTATAATTCACCCCTCCACTTT CASSQLIRYNSPLHF
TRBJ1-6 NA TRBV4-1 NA TGCGCCAGCAGCCAAGATGAGGCAGGGGTTAGTAATTCACCCCTCCACTTT CASSQDEAGVSNSPLHF
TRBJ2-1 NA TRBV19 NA TGTGCCAGTAGTATCTCCGGTTCCTACAATGAGCAGTTCTTC CASSISGSYNEQFF
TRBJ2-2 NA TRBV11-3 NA TGTGCCAGCAGCTTGGGCGCCGGGGAGCTGTTTTTT CASSLGAGELFF
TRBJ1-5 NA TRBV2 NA TGTGCCAGCAGGGGGGGGAGTGGCCTCAATGGCAATCAGCCCCAGCATTTT CASRGGSGLNGNQPQHF
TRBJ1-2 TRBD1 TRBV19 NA TGTGCCAGTAGTATGGACAGGGGGCTTAACTATGGCTACACCTTC CASSMDRGLNYGYTF
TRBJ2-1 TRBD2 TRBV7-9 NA TGTGCCACAACTTTGGGGACTAGCGGGAGGGCAGGTGAGCAGTTCTTC CATTLGTSGRAGEQFF
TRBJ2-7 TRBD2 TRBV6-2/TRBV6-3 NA TGTGCCAGCAGTGGCCTAGCGGGGTCACGGGACGAGCAGTACTTC CASSGLAGSRDEQYF
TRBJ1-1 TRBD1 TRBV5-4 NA TGTGCCAGCAGCCCCGGGACAGGGGTGACCACTGAAGCTTTCTTT CASSPGTGVTTEAFF
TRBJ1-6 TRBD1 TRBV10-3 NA TGTGCCATCAAGGGGACAGAGAGCTCCTATAATTCACCCCTCCACTTT CAIKGTESSYNSPLHF
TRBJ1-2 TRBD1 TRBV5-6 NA TGTGCCAGCAGCCCCGGGACAGAGAATGGCTACACCTTC CASSPGTENGYTF
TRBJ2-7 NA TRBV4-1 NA TGCGCCAAGGCTAAAAACGGGTCATGGGAGCAGTACTTC CAKAKNGSWEQYF
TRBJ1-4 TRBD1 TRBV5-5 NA TGTGCCAGCAGCTTGCAGCGACAGGGCAATGAAAAACTGTTTTTT CASSLQRQGNEKLFF
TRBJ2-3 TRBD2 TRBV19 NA TGTGCCAGTAGTATAGTAAGCGGGAGAGCCGATACGCAGTATTTT CASSIVSGRADTQYF
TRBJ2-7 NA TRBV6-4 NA TGTGCCAGCAGTGACCAGGACACTAAGCAGTACTTC CASSDQDTKQYF
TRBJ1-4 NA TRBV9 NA TGTGCCAGCAACCTAGACGGCGCGGCAACTAATGAAAAACTGTTTTTT CASNLDGAATNEKLFF
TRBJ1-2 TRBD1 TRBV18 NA TGTGCCAGCTCACAAGACAGGGGTTGGGCCTATGGCTACACCTTC CASSQDRGWAYGYTF
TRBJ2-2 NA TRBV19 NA TGTGCCAGTAGTATGTTCGGGGAGAACACCGGGGAGCTGTTTTTT CASSMFGENTGELFF
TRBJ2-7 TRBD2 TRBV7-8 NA TGTGCCAGCAGCTGGGTCCCAACTAGCGCTACCTCCTACGAGCAGTACTTC CASSWVPTSATSYEQYF
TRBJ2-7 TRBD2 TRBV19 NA TGTGCCAGTAGTGTTAGCGGGAGATCCTACGAGCAGTACTTC CASSVSGRSYEQYF
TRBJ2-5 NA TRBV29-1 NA TGCAGCGTCGGGGGTGGGGAAGAGACCCAGTACTTC CSVGGGEETQYF
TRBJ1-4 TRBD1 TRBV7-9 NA TGTGCCAGCAGCTGGGGACAGCTTAGACAACTGTTTTTT CASSWGQLRQLFF
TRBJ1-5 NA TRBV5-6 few TGTGCCAGCAGCGGCTCAGGGGCCCGCAATCAGCCCCAGCATTTT CASSGSGARNQPQHF
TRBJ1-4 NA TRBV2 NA TGTGCCAGCAGTGACCGTGCAGGGTGGAATGAAAAACTGTTTTTT CASSDRAGWNEKLFF
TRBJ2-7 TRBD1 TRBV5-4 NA TGTGCCAGCAGCTTTGGACAGGCCTACGAGCAGTACTTC CASSFGQAYEQYF
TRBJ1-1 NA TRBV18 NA TGTGCCAGCTCACTTCCCTACAGGGTGAACACTGAAGCTTTCTTT CASSLPYRVNTEAFF
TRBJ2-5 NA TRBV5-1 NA TGCGCCAGCAAGAACTACCAAGAGACCCAGTACTTC CASKNYQETQYF
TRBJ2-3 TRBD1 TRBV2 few TGTGCCAGCAGTGAAGGCGGACAGGGTTTCTCAGCAGATACGCAGTATTTT CASSEGGQGFSADTQYF
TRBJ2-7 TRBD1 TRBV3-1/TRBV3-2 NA TGTGCCAGCAGCCAAGCCTCCGGGACAGGGTCATACGAGCAGTACTTC CASSQASGTGSYEQYF
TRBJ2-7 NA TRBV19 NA TGTGCCAGTAGTATGATCCAGGGCTACGAGCAGTACTTC CASSMIQGYEQYF
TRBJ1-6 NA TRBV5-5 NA TGTGCCAGCAGCTTGCTAGGCAGCCTCCCGAACAATTCACCCCTCCACTTT CASSLLGSLPNNSPLHF
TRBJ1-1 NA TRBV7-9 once TGTGCCAGCAGGGGGCCCCGGGAAGCTTTCTTT CASRGPREAFF
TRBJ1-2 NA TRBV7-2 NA TGTGCCAGCAGCTTAAGTGGCGGCCTCTTTCAGACCTTC CASSLSGGLFQTF
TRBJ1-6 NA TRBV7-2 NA TGTGCCAGCAGCTTAGCTTTTTTGGGGGGTTCACCCCTCCACTTT CASSLAFLGGSPLHF
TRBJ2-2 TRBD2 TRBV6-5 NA TGTGCCACAGCCGGGACTAGGGTGACCGGGGAGCTGTTTTTT CATAGTRVTGELFF
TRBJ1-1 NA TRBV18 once TGTGCCAGCTCACCCAAACAGGGCTCTGAAGCTTTCTTT CASSPKQGSEAFF
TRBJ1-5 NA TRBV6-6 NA TGTGCCAGCAGTTACATCTCCACCTATAGCAATCAGCCCCAGCATTTT CASSYISTYSNQPQHF